This T cell receptor beta chain was captured by sequencing in a study of blood T cell repertoires in COVID-19. Study as a whole: Samples of COVID-19 (acute and convalescent) were obtained from the United States, Italy and Spain. T cells, B-cell-depleted T cells, or PBMCs supplied cDNA or gDNA.

V lost 4 bases and J lost 4, with 31 bases in between. The germline gives CDR1 PRHDT, CDR2 FYEKMQ (reference sequence). The CDR3 runs 21 residues. Authors' processing steps: Estimation of nucleated cell counts relied on the amplification of reference gene primers. The repertoire was sequenced with immunoSEQ multiplex PCR; TCRdb's copy has only in-frame clones and lacks some. V, J and clone size reflect that table, while D and trimming were determined from the DNA. The sample lists 250,000 to 300,000 clones; about 85% were seen once. The receptor was isolated from a man aged 18-30 years with active or convalescent COVID-19. Sequenced sample: peripheral blood. V is TRBV13 and J is TRBJ2-2; tentatively, D is TRBD2 (5 bases). The CDR3 is CASSSAPRVAYTEAGTGELFF. For the CDR3, the DNA is TGTGCCAGCAGCTCCGCCCCCCGGGTAGCTTATACTGAGGCGGGCACCGGGGAGCTGTTTTTT.